This T cell receptor (beta chain) derives from a study of blood T cell repertoires in COVID-19. Some clones are missing from TCRdb's copy, which holds only in-frame ones; the method was immunoSEQ multiplex PCR. Here the sample spans some 350,000 clones, roughly 87% being singletons. V was clipped by 3 bases and J by 4 bases; unmatched bases: 11. Per the germline V gene, CDR1 is MGHDK and CDR2 is SYGVNS. The CDR3 extends over 17 amino acids. The TCR comes from a woman in her twenties or thirties who had recovered from COVID-19. The sample was PBMCs or T cells enriched from blood (not recorded which). The chain combines TRBV25-1 with TRBJ2-5; 10 bases match TRBD2. The CDR3 DNA is TGTGCCAGCAGTGACTTGGCTAGCGGGGGCGGCTCAGAGACCCAGTACTTC. Encoded protein: CASSDLASGGGSETQYF.